The text below deals with one T cell receptor beta chain. With 4 bases clipped from V and 1 base from J, the junction kept 17 bases outside the gene matches. Germline V CDR1 and CDR2: LGHNA, YSLEER. This CDR3 has 21 residues. Generated by immunoSEQ multiplex PCR, the TCRdb table keeps only in-frame clones and is missing some. This table holds tens of thousands of clones, 96% found once. The data derive from a study of technical replicates of blood from several donors. The TCR was taken from a human donor in good health. Sequencing input: T cells isolated from PBMCs. The genes are TRBV4-3 and TRBJ2-3, with 13 bases fitting TRBD2. The DNA of the CDR3 is TGCGCCAGCAGCCTACACCTTACTAGCGGGAGGGCCGGGGGGGGCACAGATACGCAGTATTTT. Protein product: CASSLHLTSGRAGGGTDTQYF.